The 32 T cell receptor beta chains below come from one sample, sequenced in a study of T cell responses to AZD1222 COVID-19 vaccine. The table came from immunoSEQ multiplex PCR; TCRdb's copy has only in-frame clones and leaves some out. Of more than 90,000 clones in the sample, roughly 90% are singletons; the top ten hold 15% to 20%. The input for sequencing was peripheral blood, taken 28 days after the second AZD1222 dose. The receptors derive from an adult who received the AZD1222 COVID-19 vaccine.

In this sample, this clone turned up once. The chain recombines TRBV5-1 with TRBJ1-1; TRBD1 is a possible D gene (5 bases). The CDR3 contains 15 residues. The ends were cut back, 0 bases at V and 5 bases at J, with 14 bases in the middle. Germline CDR1 SGHRS, CDR2 YFSETQ. The CDR3, as DNA: TGCGCCAGCAGCTTGGGCCTTGGGGGATCAACTGAAGCTTTCTTT. Translating it yields CASSLGLGGSTEAFF. Supplemented by reference TRBV5-1 and TRBJ1-1, the full variable domain reads KAGVTQTPRYLIKTRGQQVTLSCSPISGHRSVSWYQQTPGQGLQFLFEYFSETQRNKGNFPGRFSGRQFSNSRSEMNVSTLELGDSALYLCASSLGLGGSTEAFFGQGTRLTVV.

This chain joins TRBV14 and TRBJ1-1; D remains unclear. V was trimmed by 2 bases and J by 4 bases, leaving 8 bases between them. CDR1 SGHDN and CDR2 FVKESK come from the germline V gene. The CDR3 sequence is 13 residues long. The CDR3 DNA reads as TGTGCCAGCAGCCAAAGGGAAGCCACTGAAGCTTTCTTT. Its translation is CASSQREATEAFF.

The chain joins TRBV4-1 to TRBJ2-5, with 7 bases that match TRBD2. V shed 2 bases and J 2 bases; nucleotides not matched to a gene: 17. In germline, CDR1 is MGHRA, CDR2 YSYEKL. The CDR3 covers 19 residues. CDR3 region: CASSQYSAGVRGPQETQYF. The CDR3 DNA sequence: TGCGCCAGCAGCCAATACAGCGCGGGAGTGAGGGGCCCACAAGAGACCCAGTACTTC.

A single count supports this clone. The chain uses TRBV19 and TRBJ1-5, with 8 positions matching TRBD1. Looked up from germline, CDR1 is LNHDA and CDR2 is SQIVND (reference sequence). V lost 7 bases, J lost 3 bases, and 8 bases stayed unmatched. This CDR3 comprises 15 residues. The DNA of the CDR3 is TGTGCCAGTACTAGAGGGACAGGAAACAATCAGCCCCAGCATTTT. Encoded protein: CASTRGTGNNQPQHF.

The CDR3 spells CATQREGLGNEQFF. In nucleotides, the CDR3 is TGCGCCACCCAGCGGGAGGGCCTAGGCAATGAGCAGTTCTTC. V and J are TRBV23-1 and TRBJ2-1, with TRBD2 identical over 10 bases. TRBV23-1 is treated as an ORF (open reading frame) with a function not yet certain. V lost 10 bases to trimming and J lost 6 bases; unmatched junction nucleotides: 9. The CDR3 has 14 amino acids.

The chain links TRBV6-6 to TRBJ1-1; D not resolved. CDR1 is MNHNY, CDR2 SVGAGI, per germline (reference sequence). The CDR3 has 11 amino acids. V lost 5 bases and J lost 2, with 3 bases in between. The CDR3 region is CASSPNTEAFF. CDR3 DNA: TGTGCCAGCAGTCCAAACACTGAAGCTTTCTTT.

The CDR3 here is CASSLGQGLSTEAFF. The CDR3 DNA sequence: TGTGCCAGCAGCCTGGGACAGGGTCTTAGCACTGAAGCTTTCTTT. The J gene is TRBJ1-1, the V gene TRBV7-9; the match to TRBD1 covers 9 bases. CDR3 length: 15 amino acids. Germline assignment: CDR1 SEHNR and CDR2 FQNEAQ (reference sequence). The trim removed 5 bases at V and 4 bases at J, leaving 8 bases unmatched.

The chain links TRBV29-1 to TRBJ1-1, with D possibly matching TRBD1 (5 bases). V lost 7 bases to trimming and J lost 4 bases, with 16 bases between them. There are 13 residues in the CDR3. Germline CDR1 reads SQVTM; CDR2 reads ANQGSEA. This chain's CDR3 is CSAGEGLGTEAFF. The CDR3 DNA is TGCAGCGCGGGGGAAGGGTTGGGCACTGAAGCTTTCTTT.

The chain is built from TRBV18 and TRBJ2-7, with no clear D. Germline V gene lookup returns CDR1 KGHSH and CDR2 LQKENI. Trimming took off 4 bases at V and 0 bases at J, with 7 bases between the two ends. The CDR3 runs 13 residues. The CDR3 protein is CASSRGSSYEQYF. DNA of the CDR3: TGTGCCAGCTCACGCGGCTCCTCCTACGAGCAGTACTTC.

The chain joins TRBV7-9 to TRBJ2-1; TRBD2 might be the D (6 bases). The CDR3 sequence is 17 residues long. V lost 1 base and J 0 bases, leaving 13 bases between the germline ends. Germline V gene lookup returns CDR1 SEHNR and CDR2 FQNEAQ (reference sequence). The CDR3 spells CASSLVSTSSSYNEQFF. CDR3 coding DNA: TGTGCCAGCAGCTTAGTTAGTACTAGCAGCTCCTACAATGAGCAGTTCTTC. Full variable domain (outside the CDR3, taken from reference TRBV7-9 and TRBJ2-1): DTGVSQNPRHKITKRGQNVTFRCDPISEHNRLYWYRQTLGQGPEFLTYFQNEAQLEKSRLLSDRFSAERPKGSFSTLEIQRTEQGDSAMYLCASSLVSTSSSYNEQFFGPGTRLTVL.

V usage is TRBV6-1 and J usage is TRBJ2-7, with TRBD2 matching over 11 bases. The CDR3 runs to 17 residues. V gave up 3 bases and J gave up 4 bases; unmatched junction bases: 11. Germline V gene lookup returns CDR1 MNHNS and CDR2 SASEGT. Written as DNA, the CDR3 is TGTGCCAGCAGTGAGGAATTAGCGGGAGGGCCGGGGTACGAGCAGTACTTC. Translation gives CASSEELAGGPGYEQYF.

The chain carries TRBV3-1 (or the pseudogene TRBV3-2) and TRBJ1-1; D uncertain. V was pared by 3 bases and J by 4 bases, with 3 bases between. Germline lookup yields CDR1 LGHDT and CDR2 YNNKEL (reference sequence). This CDR3 region has 11 residues. DNA of the CDR3: TGTGCCAGCAGCCACCGCACTGAAGCTTTCTTT. This codes for CASSHRTEAFF.

DNA for the CDR3: TGTGCCAGCAGAGCCGGGACTAGCGGTTACAATGAGCAGTTCTTC. Translation gives CASRAGTSGYNEQFF. This rearrangement joins TRBV6-5 to TRBJ2-1, with 11 bases identical to TRBD2. Germline CDR1 is MNHEY and CDR2 is SVGAGI. The CDR3 spans 15 residues. J was trimmed by 4 bases and V by 6 bases; bases with no gene match: 5.

The chain joins TRBV4-1 to TRBJ2-3; D unclear. Germline CDR1 and CDR2: MGHRA and YSYEKL. The germline V and J ends were trimmed by 3 bases and 4 bases, with 11 bases remaining between them. The CDR3 has 14 amino acids. The CDR3 DNA reads TGCGCCAGCAGCCAGTTGTATGCCCCAGATACGCAGTATTTT. It codes for CASSQLYAPDTQYF.

This clone appeared a single time. The chain has TRBV7-6 and TRBJ2-1; TRBD2 agrees at 14 bases. Per the germline V gene, CDR1 is SGHVS and CDR2 is FNYEAQ. CDR3 size: 18 residues. V gave up 1 base and J gave up 3 bases; unmatched junction bases: 5. Here the CDR3 reads CASSLGLAGGPDYNEQFF. CDR3 bases: TGTGCCAGCAGCTTAGGACTAGCGGGAGGGCCTGACTACAATGAGCAGTTCTTC. Combining the CDR3 with reference TRBV7-6 and TRBJ2-1 gives the whole variable domain GAGVSQSPRYKVTKRGQDVALRCDPISGHVSLYWYRQALGQGPEFLTYFNYEAQQDKSGLPNDRFSAERPEGSISTLTIQRTEQRDSAMYRCASSLGLAGGPDYNEQFFGPGTRLTVL.

The CDR3 DNA is TGTGCCAGCAGCTTAATGGGTAGCGGGAACACAGATACGCAGTATTTT. Amino acid sequence: CASSLMGSGNTDTQYF. The chain links TRBV7-3 to TRBJ2-3; 8 positions match TRBD2. The CDR3 totals 16 residues. The J segment lost 2 bases and the V segment lost 1 base, leaving 5 bases of the junction unmatched. Germline CDR1 reads SGHTA; CDR2 reads FQGTGA.

In DNA, the CDR3 is TGTGCCTGTACCTTCGGGGGGTATACCCAGCATTTT. This translates into CACTFGGYTQHF. The V call is TRBV30, the J call TRBJ1-5; D possibly corresponds to TRBD1 (5 bases). The germline V gene encodes CDR1 GTSNPN and CDR2 SVGIG (reference sequence). Trimming pared 6 bases from V and 11 bases from J, leaving 17 bases between. The CDR3 sequence is 12 residues long.

This chain links TRBV29-1 with TRBJ2-1, with TRBD1 as a possible D gene (5 bases). V gave up 5 bases and J gave up 12 bases, with 23 bases separating them. From germline, CDR1 is SQVTM and CDR2 ANQGSEA. The CDR3 is 14 residues long. Here the CDR3 DNA reads TGCAGCGTTCATAAAGGTGCAGGGCCTACGGGGCAGTTCTTC. It is translated as CSVHKGAGPTGQFF.

This clone was recorded once. V and J are TRBV7-3 and TRBJ1-5; 10 bases line up with TRBD1. With 1 base clipped from V and 9 bases from J, the junction kept 6 bases outside the gene matches. Per germline, CDR1 SGHTA and CDR2 FQGTGA. CDR3 length: 15 amino acids. CDR3 sequence (DNA): TGTGCCAGCAGCTTAAGGGACAGGGGTGCGCGGCCCCAGCATTTT. It encodes CASSLRDRGARPQHF. Together with reference TRBV7-3 and TRBJ1-5, the CDR3 gives the full variable domain: GAGVSQTPSNKVTEKGKYVELRCDPISGHTALYWYRQSLGQGPEFLIYFQGTGAADDSGLPNDRFFAVRPEGSVSTLKIQRTERGDSAVYLCASSLRDRGARPQHFGDGTRLSIL.

V usage is TRBV3-1 (or the pseudogene TRBV3-2) and J usage is TRBJ1-5; D is ambiguous. This CDR3 has 15 residues. V lost 1 base, J lost 7 bases, and 14 bases lay in between. Germline assignment: CDR1 LGHDT and CDR2 YNNKEL (reference sequence). CDR3 bases: TGTGCCAGCAGCCAAGCGGTCGGGGAAGGACAGCCCCAGCATTTT. It encodes CASSQAVGEGQPQHF.

This clone was counted between two and nine times. As DNA, the CDR3 is TGTGCCAGCAGCTTAGAATTGGCAGGGGGCGAGACCCAGTACTTC. Translation gives CASSLELAGGETQYF. The chain is built from TRBV7-2 and TRBJ2-5; 8 nucleotides line up with TRBD1. After removal of 1 base from V and 5 bases from J, the junction contained 6 bases not matched to a gene. The CDR3 length is 15 residues. The germline V gene encodes CDR1 SGHTA and CDR2 FQGNSA.

This chain joins TRBV30 and TRBJ2-1; D gene uncertain. The CDR3 totals 11 residues. The germline CDR1 and CDR2 sequences are GTSNPN and SVGIG (reference sequence). V was pared by 8 bases and J by 9 bases, with 14 bases between. CDR3 nucleotides: TGTGCCCACTCCTCCTATGGTGAGCAGTTCTTC. This codes for CAHSSYGEQFF.

This chain connects TRBV3-1 (or the pseudogene TRBV3-2) to TRBJ1-6; 7 bases fit TRBD1. Per the germline V gene, CDR1 is LGHDT and CDR2 is YNNKEL (reference sequence). The CDR3 is 13 amino acids. The V gene end was trimmed by 6 bases and the J gene end by 9 bases; junction bases not matched to a gene: 5. The CDR3 region is CASSSQGGSPLHF. In nucleotides, the CDR3 is TGTGCCAGCAGTTCTCAGGGGGGTTCACCCCTCCACTTT.

The chain carries TRBV10-2 and TRBJ1-4; 10 bases line up with TRBD1. The germline gives CDR1 WSHSY, CDR2 SAAADI. Trimming cost V 6 bases and J 8 bases; bases outside gene matches: 9. This CDR3 contains 15 residues. CDR3 loop: CASRDTGTGVEKLFF. CDR3 in DNA: TGCGCCAGCAGAGATACCGGGACAGGGGTCGAAAAACTGTTTTTT.

The chain combines TRBV11-2 with TRBJ2-7; 8 bases line up with TRBD2. This CDR3 is 14 amino acids long. J gave up 9 bases and V 4 bases, and 11 bases lay outside the gene matches. CDR1 and CDR2 from the germline V gene are SGHAT and FQNNGV. The CDR3 spells CASSSSTSGSGQYF. DNA of the CDR3: TGTGCCAGCAGCTCCTCTACTAGCGGAAGCGGGCAGTACTTC.

The V and J genes are TRBV3-1 (or the pseudogene TRBV3-2) and TRBJ1-2, with 7 nucleotides matching TRBD1. The germline gives CDR1 LGHDT, CDR2 YNNKEL (reference sequence). V trimming: 0 bases; J trimming: 8 bases; junction bases outside the gene matches: 6. This CDR3 comprises 14 residues. CDR3 DNA sequence: TGTGCCAGCAGCCAAGATCGACAGGGAAGGGGCTACACCTTC. It translates to CASSQDRQGRGYTF.

The rearrangement links TRBV4-2 to TRBJ1-1, with a tentative D call TRBD1 (5 bases). Germline CDR1 and CDR2: LGHNA and YNFKEQ. The CDR3 spans 15 residues. V was clipped by 0 bases and J by 1 base, with 9 bases between them. The CDR3 DNA reads TGTGCCAGCAGCCAAGAAGCCAGGGCGAACACTGAAGCTTTCTTT. This encodes CASSQEARANTEAFF.

J is TRBJ2-5 and V is TRBV27, with 8 bases that match TRBD1. This CDR3 region has 17 residues. The junction had 16 bases not matched to a gene; V was cut back by 5 bases and J by 5 bases. Germline V gene sequence: CDR1 MNHEY, CDR2 SMNVEV (reference sequence). Here the CDR3 DNA reads TGTGCCAGCAGTACCTTCAGAGGCAGGGGGCTTTCGGAGACCCAGTACTTC. Translated: CASSTFRGRGLSETQYF.

The gene calls are TRBV5-1 and TRBJ2-7; D is unresolved. Trimming removed 0 bases at V and 6 bases at J, with 16 bases between. The CDR3 covers 15 residues. Germline V CDR1 and CDR2: SGHRS, YFSETQ. CDR3 residues: CASSLADLNLREQYF. The CDR3 DNA is TGCGCCAGCAGCTTGGCCGATCTAAATCTACGCGAGCAGTACTTC.

V gene TRBV24-1 combines with J gene TRBJ2-7, with D uncertain. Germline V CDR1 and CDR2: KGHDR, SFDVKD. This CDR3 contains 14 residues. V was clipped by 10 bases and J by 5 bases, with 20 bases between them. DNA of the CDR3: TGTGCCACGAGGCATTGGTGTATGATCGACGAGCAGTACTTC. It codes for CATRHWCMIDEQYF.

This clone was picked up one time. The chain uses TRBV9 and TRBJ2-7, with 8 bases that match TRBD1. The CDR3 loop spans 15 amino acids. Germline trimming cut 2 bases from V and 2 bases from J; bases unmatched to any gene: 6. Germline assignment: CDR1 SGDLS and CDR2 YYNGEE. The CDR3 is CASSVGQGEAYEQYF. In nucleotides, the CDR3 is TGTGCCAGCAGCGTCGGACAGGGAGAGGCCTACGAGCAGTACTTC.

This chain uses TRBV10-3 with TRBJ2-7; D uncertain. The CDR3 runs to 14 residues. Trimming took off 5 bases at V and 2 bases at J, with 13 bases between the two ends. Germline CDR1 and CDR2: ENHRY and SYGVKD. Here the CDR3 DNA reads TGTGCCATCAGTCCCCCAGATAAGGCCTACGAGCAGTACTTC. Amino acids: CAISPPDKAYEQYF.